The 13 T cell receptor beta chains below were found in one sample sequenced in a study of T cells in Graves' hyperthyroidism and ophthalmopathy. RNA transcripts gave rise to amplified TCR beta CDR3 regions. HTBI primers were employed in a first-round RT-PCR of the TCR CDR3. TCRdb re-called the multiplex PCR reads through MiXCR, storing one row per CDR3 protein. The table lists hundreds of thousands of distinct CDR3 sequences, roughly 13% of them singletons, with 9% to 9.5% in the top ten. What was sequenced was blood. Every receptor here comes from a woman aged 18 to 35 with Graves' hyperthyroidism.

This clonotype was counted a few times. Given a much more abundant clone one base away, this may be a read error. This chain connects TRBV3-1 to TRBJ1-6, with 7 bases aligning to TRBD1. In germline, CDR1 is LGHDT, CDR2 YNNKEL (reference sequence). The CDR3 contains 14 residues. Here the CDR3 reads CVSSLGQLNSPLHF. The CDR3 DNA sequence: TGTGTCAGCAGCCTGGGACAGCTTAATTCACCCCTCCACTTT.

This chain connects TRBV20-1 to TRBJ1-4; D gene unclear. Germline CDR1 reads DFQATT; CDR2 reads SNEGSKA (reference sequence). The CDR3 runs to 13 residues. The V gene lost 6 bases and the J gene lost 0 bases, with 8 bases spanning the gap. In DNA form, the CDR3 reads TGCAGTGCCCCCGGGACAACTAATGAAAAACTGTTTTTT. Its translation: CSAPGTTNEKLFF.

This clonotype was observed many times. The V call is TRBV20-1, the J call TRBJ2-5, with a possible D match to TRBD2 (6 bases). The V and J ends lost 4 bases and 5 bases respectively, with 17 bases between them. Germline-derived CDR1 and CDR2 are DFQATT and SNEGSKA (reference sequence). The CDR3 length is 14 residues. CDR3 nucleotide sequence: TGCAGTGCTACAACGCCGGGACTCTCCGAGACCCAGTACTTC. It translates to CSATTPGLSETQYF.

This clonotype was seen ten or more times. J is TRBJ2-1 and V is TRBV7-8, with 10 nucleotides matching TRBD2. Germline CDR1 and CDR2: SGHVS and FQNEAQ. CDR3 size: 17 residues. Trimming at V came to 0 bases and at J to 7 bases, leaving 9 bases not matched to a gene. The CDR3 DNA follows: TGTGCCAGCAGCTTAGCGGAGGCTAGCGGGAGAATGAATGAGCAGTTCTTC. Translation gives CASSLAEASGRMNEQFF.

V usage is TRBV15 and J usage is TRBJ1-2; maybe TRBD1 (5 bases). There are 16 residues in the CDR3. V was cut by 0 bases and J by 4 bases, with 15 bases left in between. Germline CDR1 and CDR2: LNHNV and YYDKDF (reference sequence). The CDR3 nucleotides are TGTGCCACCAGCAGAGATCGGGGCAGGGCCTCCTATGGCTACACCTTC. It codes for CATSRDRGRASYGYTF.

This clonotype appeared a few times. This may stem from a read error, because a much larger clone lies one nucleotide away. V and J are TRBV10-3 and TRBJ2-7, with D maybe TRBD2 (5 bases). Germline V CDR1 and CDR2: ENHRY, SYGVKD. The CDR3 runs to 17 residues. The CDR3 DNA reads as TGTGCCACCAGTGACCCGACGGGGAAGTTAGGATCCTACGAGCAGTACTTC. Amino acid sequence: CATSDPTGKLGSYEQYF.

There are many counts of this clonotype. This chain links TRBV5-8 with TRBJ2-3, with D hard to call. CDR3 length: 15 residues. The germline gives CDR1 SGHTS, CDR2 YDEGEE. Trimming stripped 4 bases from V and 2 bases from J, with 14 bases between. The CDR3 loop is CASSPRTLNTDTQYF. The CDR3, as DNA: TGTGCCAGCAGCCCACGCACCCTTAACACAGATACGCAGTATTTT.

The genes are TRBV6-2 or TRBV6-3 and TRBJ2-1, with D possibly TRBD2 on 5 matching bases. The V gene lost 1 base and the J gene lost 2 bases, with 9 bases spanning the gap. The CDR3 loop spans 15 amino acids. CDR1 is MNHEY, CDR2 SVGEGT, per germline. DNA for the CDR3: TGTGCCAGCAGTTACTACCGGGAAGCCTACAATGAGCAGTTCTTC. Residues: CASSYYREAYNEQFF.

The table lists this clonotype with a few counts. The chain employs TRBV6-2 or TRBV6-3 and TRBJ2-2; 7 nucleotides agree with TRBD2. Losses at the gene ends were 2 bases for V and 6 bases for J; bases not matched to a gene: 9. This CDR3 has 16 residues. The germline V gene has CDR1 MNHEY and CDR2 SVGEGT. The CDR3 loop is CASSYTGEGRSGELFF. For the CDR3, the DNA is TGTGCCAGCAGTTACACGGGGGAGGGCCGATCCGGGGAGCTGTTTTTT.

V and J are TRBV14 and TRBJ1-4; D is uncertain. The germline CDR1 and CDR2 sequences are SGHDN and FVKESK. The CDR3 totals 14 residues. With 2 bases removed from V and 8 bases from J, the gap between germline ends came to 12 bases. Here the CDR3 reads CASSQTPVIEKLFF. As DNA, the CDR3 is TGTGCCAGCAGCCAAACCCCCGTTATCGAAAAACTGTTTTTT. Looking up the rest from reference TRBV14 and TRBJ1-4 gives the full variable domain: EAGVTQFPSHSVIEKGQTVTLRCDPISGHDNLYWYRRVMGKEIKFLLHFVKESKQDESGMPNNRFLAERTGGTYSTLKVQPAELEDSGVYFCASSQTPVIEKLFFGSGTQLSVL.

This clonotype turned up a few times. Written as DNA, the CDR3 is TGTGCCAGCAGTTTCAGACAGCCCACTGAAGCTTTCTTT. The encoded protein is CASSFRQPTEAFF. The chain carries TRBV12-3 or TRBV12-4 and TRBJ1-1, with a possible D match to TRBD1 (5 bases). Trimming cost V 3 bases and J 4 bases, with 9 bases left between them. The length of the CDR3 is 13 residues.

This clonotype came up many times. CDR3 sequence reads: CASSFLGGTEAFF. The CDR3 region has the DNA TGTGCCAGCAGCTTCTTGGGCGGCACTGAAGCTTTCTTT. The chain uses TRBV7-8 and TRBJ1-1; no firm D call. This CDR3 is 13 amino acids long. Trimming left V 3 bases short and J 4 bases short, with 9 bases between. Germline CDR1 SGHVS, CDR2 FQNEAQ.

Comments on this clonotype: A clone one base away is much larger, so this may be a read error. The rearrangement joins TRBV20-1 to TRBJ1-5, with no clear D. Germline V lookup: CDR1 DFQATT, CDR2 SNEGSKA (reference sequence). Between the trimmed V and J ends, which lost 7 bases and 2 bases, there was a span of 24 bases. This CDR3 has 17 amino acids. As DNA, the CDR3 is TGCAGTGTTGGCCCTCACCTGGGAAGGGTCGGCAATCAGCCCCAGCATTTT. Its translation: CSVGPHLGRVGNQPQHF.